This T cell receptor beta chain was sequenced during a study of CD8+CD57+ T cells in acquired aplastic anemia. Germline lookup yields CDR1 SNHLY and CDR2 FYNNEI. V lost 1 base, J lost 2 bases, and 3 bases stayed unmatched. The CDR3 covers 15 residues. Profiling that covered TCR beta VDJ and CDR3 relied on genomic DNA as its template. TCRdb analysed the reads with MiXCR anew, one entry per CDR3 protein. Altogether about 210,000 distinct CDR3 sequences are present, approximately 60% being singletons, with the ten largest covering 25% to 30%. The TCR was taken from a human donor in good health. V gene TRBV2 combines with J gene TRBJ2-5; 8 bases map to TRBD1. The material sequenced was sorted CD4+, CD8+, or CD8+CD57+ T cells (not recorded which) from PBMCs. The CDR3 loop reads CASSEGRGLQETQYF. The DNA of the CDR3 is TGTGCCAGCAGTGAAGGCAGGGGGCTGCAAGAGACCCAGTACTTC.